These T cell receptor beta chains were read from a single sample in a study of T-cell reconstitution after alpha-beta-depleted transplantation in children. TCRdb processed the PCR reads anew with MiXCR; each CDR3 protein has one entry. This table holds roughly 500,000 distinct CDR3 sequences, approximately 29% found once. The sample in question was PBMCs from the stem cell graft donor, obtained from the stem cell graft. The receptors here all came from a human donor who donated a stem cell graft to a child with aplastic anemia. Each CDR3 is given with its conserved first and last residue. The order of the fields is clone size, V gene, J gene, D gene, CDR3 protein, CDR3 DNA. A D gene is named only where the DNA matches it firmly. Only part of the rows carry a size: once, few, many, or a class if the clone is expanded.

few	TRBV9	TRBJ2-1	NA	CASSVGVGQGSYNEQFF	TGTGCCAGCAGCGTAGGCGTGGGCCAGGGCTCCTACAATGAGCAGTTCTTC
NA	TRBV4-3	TRBJ2-5	TRBD2	CASSPKWSGSSQETQYF	TGCGCCAGCAGCCCCAAGTGGAGCGGGAGTTCCCAAGAGACCCAGTACTTC
few	TRBV5-4	TRBJ2-3	NA	CASSLAATTDTQYF	TGTGCCAGCAGCTTGGCCGCTACTACAGATACGCAGTATTTT
few	TRBV4-3	TRBJ2-3	TRBD2	CASSRGREVDTQYF	TGCGCCAGCAGCCGCGGGAGGGAGGTAGATACGCAGTATTTT
NA	TRBV6-5	TRBJ1-1	NA	CASSYLTGTEAFF	TGTGCCAGCAGTTACCTCACGGGGACTGAAGCTTTCTTT
few	TRBV20-1	TRBJ2-1	NA	CSAWDRNEQFF	TGCAGTGCCTGGGACCGGAATGAGCAGTTCTTC
NA	TRBV16	TRBJ1-1	NA	CASSQTLQTNTEAFF	TGTGCCAGCAGCCAAACCCTACAGACAAACACTGAAGCTTTCTTT
few	TRBV5-4	TRBJ1-1	TRBD1	CASSLASGGASEAFF	TGTGCCAGCAGCTTGGCTTCAGGGGGCGCTTCTGAAGCTTTCTTT
NA	TRBV12-3/TRBV12-4	TRBJ1-2	TRBD1	CASSSQGDGYTF	TGTGCCAGCAGTTCTCAGGGGGATGGCTACACCTTC
NA	TRBV20-1	TRBJ2-7	NA	CSARGPGAFSYEQYF	TGCAGTGCTAGGGGGCCAGGGGCCTTCTCCTACGAGCAGTACTTC
few	TRBV5-1	TRBJ2-2	NA	CASSFNGANTGELFF	TGCGCCAGCAGCTTCAACGGGGCGAACACCGGGGAGCTGTTTTTT
NA	TRBV9	TRBJ2-1	TRBD2	CASTSGGSSYNEQFF	TGTGCCAGCACCTCTGGCGGGAGCTCCTACAATGAGCAGTTCTTC
few	TRBV3-1	TRBJ2-3	NA	CASSHTKKDTQYF	TGTGCCAGCAGCCATACCAAAAAAGATACGCAGTATTTT
NA	TRBV7-9	TRBJ2-5	NA	CASSLSGVETQYF	TGTGCCAGCAGCTTATCAGGGGTAGAGACCCAGTACTTC
many	TRBV4-2	TRBJ2-3	TRBD2	CASSQRGSGADTQYF	TGTGCCAGCAGCCAGCGCGGGAGCGGCGCAGATACGCAGTATTTT
NA	TRBV9	TRBJ2-2	TRBD2	CASSVAGSSGSFTGELFF	TGTGCCAGCAGCGTAGCGGGATCTAGCGGGAGTTTTACCGGGGAGCTGTTTTTT
NA	TRBV5-1	TRBJ2-7	NA	CASSLVRSSSYEQYF	TGCGCCAGCAGCTTGGTTCGGTCAAGCTCCTACGAGCAGTACTTC
NA	TRBV29-1	TRBJ2-7	TRBD1	CSVETGTGTEQYF	TGCAGCGTCGAAACCGGGACAGGGACCGAGCAGTACTTC
NA	TRBV29-1	TRBJ2-7	TRBD2	CSTRGGAGYSYEQYF	TGCAGCACCCGGGGAGGGGCCGGCTACTCCTACGAGCAGTACTTC
NA	TRBV6-1	TRBJ2-1	TRBD2	CASSLLPGLAGAGNEQFF	TGTGCCAGCAGCCTTCTCCCGGGACTAGCGGGAGCGGGAAATGAGCAGTTCTTC
few	TRBV29-1	TRBJ1-1	NA	CSVRVGWTEAFF	TGCAGCGTCCGGGTAGGCTGGACCGAAGCTTTCTTT
NA	TRBV12-3/TRBV12-4	TRBJ1-3	NA	CAISHASSGNTIYF	TGTGCCATTTCTCACGCGAGCTCTGGAAACACCATATATTTT
few	TRBV15	TRBJ2-1	NA	CATSRDRSYNEQFF	TGTGCCACCAGCAGAGATCGCAGCTACAATGAGCAGTTCTTC
NA	TRBV5-6	TRBJ2-1	TRBD2	CASRGGLAGDNEQFF	TGTGCCAGCAGGGGGGGACTAGCGGGAGACAATGAGCAGTTCTTC
few	TRBV29-1	TRBJ2-3	NA	CSAGDFTDTQYF	TGCAGCGCCGGCGACTTCACAGATACGCAGTATTTT
NA	TRBV12-3/TRBV12-4	TRBJ1-1	NA	CASSLALPGAGAFF	TGTGCCAGCAGTTTAGCGCTTCCGGGGGCTGGAGCTTTCTTT
few	TRBV12-3/TRBV12-4	TRBJ2-7	NA	CASSLDQYYEQYF	TGTGCCAGCAGTTTAGACCAATACTACGAGCAGTACTTC
NA	TRBV7-6	TRBJ2-5	NA	CASSLVVGSGTPQETQYF	TGTGCCAGCAGCTTAGTAGTGGGTTCCGGGACACCCCAAGAGACCCAGTACTTC
few	TRBV7-2	TRBJ2-7	TRBD2	CASSLTTSGYEQYF	TGTGCCAGCAGCTTAACGACTAGCGGCTACGAGCAGTACTTC
NA	TRBV7-6	TRBJ2-1	TRBD1	CASTPGTGGYNEQFF	TGTGCCAGCACCCCAGGGACAGGGGGCTACAATGAGCAGTTCTTC
few	TRBV12-3/TRBV12-4	TRBJ2-3	TRBD2	CASSVGTSGTQDTQYF	TGTGCCAGCAGTGTAGGGACTAGCGGGACCCAGGATACGCAGTATTTT
NA	TRBV30	TRBJ1-6	NA	CAWNDQIGSPLHF	TGTGCCTGGAATGATCAAATTGGTTCACCCCTCCACTTT
few	TRBV27	TRBJ1-1	NA	CASSLSGVVNAEAFF	TGTGCCAGCAGTTTATCGGGGGTAGTAAACGCTGAAGCTTTCTTT
few	TRBV29-1	TRBJ1-5	NA	CSVGSGGSNQPQHF	TGCAGCGTTGGATCGGGCGGTAGCAATCAGCCCCAGCATTTT
NA	TRBV29-1	TRBJ1-4	NA	CSVLLEKLFF	TGCAGCGTGTTATTAGAAAAACTGTTTTTT
NA	TRBV28	TRBJ1-2	NA	CASKVTTNYGYTF	TGTGCCAGCAAGGTTACCACTAACTATGGCTACACCTTC
few	TRBV7-2	TRBJ2-3	TRBD2	CASSLGLYTDTQYF	TGTGCCAGCAGCCTGGGACTATACACAGATACGCAGTATTTT
few	TRBV20-1	TRBJ2-7	TRBD1	CSARTGGLYEQYF	TGCAGTGCTAGGACAGGGGGCCTCTACGAGCAGTACTTC
few	TRBV20-1	TRBJ2-7	TRBD1	CSAKIKDRGHEQYF	TGCAGTGCTAAGATAAAGGACAGGGGCCACGAGCAGTACTTC
NA	TRBV28	TRBJ2-5	NA	CASRPSDLDMWTQYF	TGTGCCAGCAGGCCTTCCGACCTCGATATGTGGACCCAGTACTTC
NA	TRBV7-2	TRBJ2-5	NA	CASSLVGEAQYF	TGTGCCAGCAGCTTAGTTGGAGAGGCCCAGTACTTC
NA	TRBV7-9	TRBJ2-5	NA	CASSPYVETQYF	TGTGCCAGCAGCCCCTATGTAGAGACCCAGTACTTC
few	TRBV28	TRBJ2-5	TRBD2	CASSAGSSGAFWETQYF	TGTGCCAGCAGTGCCGGGTCTAGCGGGGCCTTCTGGGAGACCCAGTACTTC
NA	TRBV6-1	TRBJ2-3	NA	CASRTGQGGTDTQYF	TGTGCCAGCAGAACGGGACAAGGTGGCACAGATACGCAGTATTTT
NA	TRBV5-4	TRBJ1-2	NA	CASSLAIGQNKGYTF	TGTGCCAGCAGCTTGGCCATAGGACAGAACAAAGGCTACACCTTC
NA	TRBV20-1	TRBJ2-3	TRBD1	CSATQGALTDTQYF	TGCAGTGCGACACAGGGGGCCCTCACAGATACGCAGTATTTT
few	TRBV5-1	TRBJ2-5	TRBD2	CASSLSGSGRSQETQYF	TGCGCCAGCAGCTTGTCGGGTAGCGGGAGATCCCAAGAGACCCAGTACTTC
NA	TRBV19	TRBJ1-1	NA	CASSMSAGRTEAFF	TGTGCCAGTAGTATGTCGGCAGGGCGGACTGAAGCTTTCTTT
few	TRBV29-1	TRBJ2-5	TRBD2	CSVGGLAGELQETQYF	TGCAGCGTTGGGGGTCTAGCGGGCGAATTACAAGAGACCCAGTACTTC
NA	TRBV11-2	TRBJ2-1	TRBD2	CASSLTGTSVYNEQFF	TGTGCCAGCAGCTTAACCGGGACTAGCGTTTACAATGAGCAGTTCTTC
NA	TRBV12-5	TRBJ2-2	NA	CASGLGGARNTGELFF	TGTGCTAGTGGCCTTGGAGGGGCTCGGAACACCGGGGAGCTGTTTTTT
NA	TRBV4-2	TRBJ2-3	NA	CASSQDKGGRGTDTQYF	TGTGCCAGCAGCCAAGATAAAGGGGGGCGAGGCACAGATACGCAGTATTTT
few	TRBV20-1	TRBJ2-5	TRBD2	CSARDQGTSGETQYF	TGCAGTGCTAGAGATCAGGGGACTAGCGGGGAGACCCAGTACTTC
NA	TRBV10-3	TRBJ2-1	TRBD2	CAISEGPSGSNEQFF	TGTGCCATCAGTGAGGGCCCTAGCGGGTCCAATGAGCAGTTCTTC
few	TRBV7-2	TRBJ1-2	NA	CASSLDPVEGYTF	TGTGCCAGCAGCCTCGACCCCGTCGAGGGCTACACCTTC
NA	TRBV6-1	TRBJ2-1	NA	CASKPGPLFNEQFF	TGTGCCAGCAAACCGGGACCTCTATTCAATGAGCAGTTCTTC
NA	TRBV5-5	TRBJ1-2	NA	CASSPNLVVGGYTF	TGTGCCAGCAGCCCCAACCTCGTGGTTGGGGGCTACACCTTC
few	TRBV15	TRBJ2-3	NA	CATSGGLASTDTQYF	TGTGCCACCAGCGGGGGACTGGCCAGCACAGATACGCAGTATTTT
NA	TRBV6-4	TRBJ2-3	NA	CASSDEGTDTQYF	TGTGCCAGCAGTGACGAGGGCACAGATACGCAGTATTTT
few	TRBV6-1	TRBJ2-1	NA	CASSEAATRAYNEQFF	TGTGCCAGCAGTGAGGCGGCTACCAGGGCCTACAATGAGCAGTTCTTC